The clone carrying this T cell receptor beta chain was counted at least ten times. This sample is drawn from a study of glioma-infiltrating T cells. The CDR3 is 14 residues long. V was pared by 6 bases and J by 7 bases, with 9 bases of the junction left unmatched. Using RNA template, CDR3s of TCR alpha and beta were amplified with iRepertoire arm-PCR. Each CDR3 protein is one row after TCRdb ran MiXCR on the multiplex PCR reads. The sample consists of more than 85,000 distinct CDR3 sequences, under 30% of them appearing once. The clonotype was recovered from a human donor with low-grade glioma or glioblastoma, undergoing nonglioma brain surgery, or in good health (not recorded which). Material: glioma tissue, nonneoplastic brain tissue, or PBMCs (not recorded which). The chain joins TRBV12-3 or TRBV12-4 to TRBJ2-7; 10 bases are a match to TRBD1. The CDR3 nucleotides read TGTGCCAGCAGGGGACCGGGACAGGGGAGTGAGCAGTACTTC. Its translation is CASRGPGQGSEQYF.